Following are 3 T cell receptor beta chains from one sample sequenced in a study of somatic mutations in cytotoxic T cells in rheumatoid arthritis. Assay used: immunoSEQ multiplex PCR; TCRdb lists only in-frame clones, some missing. In the table there are under 25,000 clones, around 85% of which are singletons. The sample consisted of CD8+ T cells sorted from blood. The source of these receptors is a woman between 40 and 55 years old with rheumatoid arthritis.

The chain joins TRBV5-1 to TRBJ1-4; D ambiguous. CDR1 and CDR2 (germline): SGHRS, YFSETQ. This CDR3 contains 16 residues. With 4 bases removed from V and 3 bases from J, the gap between germline ends came to 16 bases. CDR3 amino acids: CASSPPRKGANEKLFF. The DNA of the CDR3 is TGCGCCAGCAGCCCCCCGCGAAAAGGAGCTAATGAAAAACTGTTTTTT.

V and J are TRBV6-6 and TRBJ2-5; 9 nucleotides agree with TRBD1. The CDR3 length is 15 residues. With 5 bases clipped from V and 5 bases from J, the junction kept 9 bases outside the gene matches. From germline, CDR1 is MNHNY and CDR2 SVGAGI (reference sequence). The CDR3 is CASSGDRANPETQYF. DNA of the CDR3: TGTGCCAGCAGTGGGGACAGGGCCAACCCGGAGACCCAGTACTTC.

The chain employs TRBV9 and TRBJ1-2; TRBD1 agrees at 8 bases. J lost 4 bases, V lost 3 bases, and 11 bases had no gene match. Germline V gene lookup returns CDR1 SGDLS and CDR2 YYNGEE. This CDR3 comprises 16 residues. The CDR3: CASSASWTGRIYGYTF. The DNA of the CDR3 is TGTGCCAGCAGCGCCTCATGGACAGGGCGGATCTATGGCTACACCTTC. Full variable domain (outside the CDR3, taken from reference TRBV9 and TRBJ1-2): DSGVTQTPKHLITATGQRVTLRCSPRSGDLSVYWYQQSLDQGLQFLIQYYNGEERAKGNILERFSAQQFPDLHSELNLSSLELGDSALYFCASSASWTGRIYGYTFGSGTRLTVV.